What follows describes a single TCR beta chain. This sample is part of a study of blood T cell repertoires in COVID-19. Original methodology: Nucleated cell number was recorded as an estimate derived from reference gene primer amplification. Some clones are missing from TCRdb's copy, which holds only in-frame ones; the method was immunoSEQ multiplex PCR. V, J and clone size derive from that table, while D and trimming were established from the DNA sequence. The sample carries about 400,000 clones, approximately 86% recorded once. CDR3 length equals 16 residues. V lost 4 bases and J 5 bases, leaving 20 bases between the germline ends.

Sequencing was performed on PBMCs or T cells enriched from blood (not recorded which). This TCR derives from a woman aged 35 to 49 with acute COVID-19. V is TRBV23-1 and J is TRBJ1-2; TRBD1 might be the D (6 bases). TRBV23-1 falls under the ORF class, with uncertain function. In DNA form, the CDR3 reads TGCGCCAGCAGTCCCCCCGGGACAATCCAGACGTATGGCTACACCTTC. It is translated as CASSPPGTIQTYGYTF.